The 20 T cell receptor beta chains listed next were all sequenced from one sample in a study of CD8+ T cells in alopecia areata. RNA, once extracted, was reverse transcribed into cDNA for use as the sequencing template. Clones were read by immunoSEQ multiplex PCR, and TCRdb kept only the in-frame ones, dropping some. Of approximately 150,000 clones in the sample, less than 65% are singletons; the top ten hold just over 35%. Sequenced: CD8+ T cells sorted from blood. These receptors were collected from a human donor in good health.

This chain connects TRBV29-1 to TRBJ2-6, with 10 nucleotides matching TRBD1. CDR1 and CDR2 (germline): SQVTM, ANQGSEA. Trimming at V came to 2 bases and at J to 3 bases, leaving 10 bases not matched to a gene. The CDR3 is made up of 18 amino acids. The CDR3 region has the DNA TGCAGCGTTGAATTACGGGACAGGGGATCTTATGGGGCCAACGTCCTGACTTTC. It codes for CSVELRDRGSYGANVLTF.

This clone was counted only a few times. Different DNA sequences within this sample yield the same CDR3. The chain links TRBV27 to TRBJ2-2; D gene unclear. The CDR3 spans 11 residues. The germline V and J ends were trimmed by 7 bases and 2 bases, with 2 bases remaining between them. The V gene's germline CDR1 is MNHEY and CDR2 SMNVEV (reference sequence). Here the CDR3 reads CASTNTGELFF. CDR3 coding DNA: TGTGCCAGCACCAACACCGGGGAGCTGTTTTTT.

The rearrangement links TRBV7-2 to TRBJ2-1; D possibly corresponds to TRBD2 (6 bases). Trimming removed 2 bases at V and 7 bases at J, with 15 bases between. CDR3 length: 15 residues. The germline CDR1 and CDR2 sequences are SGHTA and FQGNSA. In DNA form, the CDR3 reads TGTGCCAGCAGCTTAAGGATAGCGGAAGGTAATGAGCAGTTCTTC. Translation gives CASSLRIAEGNEQFF.

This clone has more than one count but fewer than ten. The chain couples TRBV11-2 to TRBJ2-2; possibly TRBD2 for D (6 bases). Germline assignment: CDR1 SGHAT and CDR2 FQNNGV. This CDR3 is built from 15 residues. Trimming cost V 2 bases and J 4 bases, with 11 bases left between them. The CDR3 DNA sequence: TGTGCCAGCAGCTTACTCAGGGAGGTCACCGGGGAGCTGTTTTTT. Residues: CASSLLREVTGELFF.

The CDR3 is CASSEKGLAINEQFF. The CDR3 coding sequence is TGTGCCAGCAGTGAGAAGGGACTAGCCATCAATGAGCAGTTCTTC. This rearrangement joins TRBV6-4 to TRBJ2-1; TRBD2 agrees at 9 bases. CDR1 and CDR2 (germline): MRHNA, SNTAGT. V lost 3 bases and J lost 6; bases outside the gene matches: 6. The CDR3 covers 15 residues.

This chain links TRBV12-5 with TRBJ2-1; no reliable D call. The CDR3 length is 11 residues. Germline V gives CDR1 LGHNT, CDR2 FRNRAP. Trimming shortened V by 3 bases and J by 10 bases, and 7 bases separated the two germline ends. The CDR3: CASGLGPEQFF. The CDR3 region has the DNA TGTGCTAGTGGTTTAGGGCCCGAGCAGTTCTTC.

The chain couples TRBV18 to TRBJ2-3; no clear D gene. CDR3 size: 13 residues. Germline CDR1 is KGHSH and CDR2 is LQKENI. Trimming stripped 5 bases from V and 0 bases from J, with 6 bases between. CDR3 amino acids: CASSVSSTDTQYF. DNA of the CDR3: TGTGCCAGCTCAGTCTCTAGCACAGATACGCAGTATTTT.

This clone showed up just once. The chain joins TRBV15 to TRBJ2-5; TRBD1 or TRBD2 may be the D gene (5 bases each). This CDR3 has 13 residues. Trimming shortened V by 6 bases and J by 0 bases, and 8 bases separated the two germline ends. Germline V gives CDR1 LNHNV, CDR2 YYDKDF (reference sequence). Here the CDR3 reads CATRGDYQETQYF. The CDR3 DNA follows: TGTGCCACCAGGGGGGATTACCAAGAGACCCAGTACTTC.

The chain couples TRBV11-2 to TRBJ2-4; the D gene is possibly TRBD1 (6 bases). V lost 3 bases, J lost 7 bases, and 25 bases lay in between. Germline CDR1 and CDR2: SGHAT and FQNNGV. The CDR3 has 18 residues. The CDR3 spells CASSLFPPNREIGNIQYF. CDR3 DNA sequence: TGTGCCAGCAGCTTGTTCCCCCCCAACAGGGAAATAGGGAACATTCAGTACTTC.

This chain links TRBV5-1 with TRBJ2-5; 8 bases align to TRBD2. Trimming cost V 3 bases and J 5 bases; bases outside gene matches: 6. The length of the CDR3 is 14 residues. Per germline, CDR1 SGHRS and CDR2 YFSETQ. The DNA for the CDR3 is TGCGCCAGCAGCTATACTAGCGGCAGGGAGACCCAGTACTTC. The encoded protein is CASSYTSGRETQYF.

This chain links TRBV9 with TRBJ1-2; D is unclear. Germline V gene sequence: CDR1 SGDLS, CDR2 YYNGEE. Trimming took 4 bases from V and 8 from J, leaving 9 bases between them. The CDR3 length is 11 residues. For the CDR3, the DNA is TGTGCCAGCAGCAAGGGCCGGGGCTACACCTTC. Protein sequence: CASSKGRGYTF.

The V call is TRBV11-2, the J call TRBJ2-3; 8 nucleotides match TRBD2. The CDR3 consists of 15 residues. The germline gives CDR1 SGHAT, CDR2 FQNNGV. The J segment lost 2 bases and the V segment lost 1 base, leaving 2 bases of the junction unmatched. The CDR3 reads CASSLVAGPTDTQYF. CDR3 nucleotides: TGTGCCAGCAGCTTAGTAGCGGGGCCCACAGATACGCAGTATTTT. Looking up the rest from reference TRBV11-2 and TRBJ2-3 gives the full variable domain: EAGVAQSPRYKIIEKRQSVAFWCNPISGHATLYWYQQILGQGPKLLIQFQNNGVVDDSQLPKDRFSAERLKGVDSTLKIQPAKLEDSAVYLCASSLVAGPTDTQYFGPGTRLTVL.

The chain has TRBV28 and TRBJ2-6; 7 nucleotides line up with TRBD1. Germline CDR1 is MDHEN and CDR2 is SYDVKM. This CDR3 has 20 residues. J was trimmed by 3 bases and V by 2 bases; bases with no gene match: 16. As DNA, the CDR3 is TGTGCCAGCAGTTTACCACCAGGCGTTACAGGGGCTGGTGGGGCCAACGTCCTGACTTTC. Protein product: CASSLPPGVTGAGGANVLTF.

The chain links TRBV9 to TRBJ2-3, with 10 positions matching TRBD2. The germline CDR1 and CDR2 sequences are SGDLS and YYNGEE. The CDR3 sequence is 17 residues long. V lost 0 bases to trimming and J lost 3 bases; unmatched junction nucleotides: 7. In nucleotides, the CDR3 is TGTGCCAGCAGCGTAGAGGCTAGCGGGAGTTGGACAGATACGCAGTATTTT. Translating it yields CASSVEASGSWTDTQYF.

In nucleotides, the CDR3 is TGTGCCTGGAGTAATGGGGACAGGGAAACTGAAGCTTTCTTT. Protein sequence: CAWSNGDRETEAFF. The chain recombines TRBV30 with TRBJ1-1; TRBD1 matches at 9 bases. Germline CDR1 GTSNPN, CDR2 SVGIG (reference sequence). V dropped 2 bases and J dropped 5; count of bases not matched to a gene: 6. The CDR3 consists of 14 residues.

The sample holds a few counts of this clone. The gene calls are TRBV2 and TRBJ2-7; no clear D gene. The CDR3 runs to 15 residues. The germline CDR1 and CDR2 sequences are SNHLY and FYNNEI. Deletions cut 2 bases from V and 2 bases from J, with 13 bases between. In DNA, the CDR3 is TGTGCCAGCAGTGAATCGGGCGGTGGAACCTACGAGCAGTACTTC. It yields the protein CASSESGGGTYEQYF.

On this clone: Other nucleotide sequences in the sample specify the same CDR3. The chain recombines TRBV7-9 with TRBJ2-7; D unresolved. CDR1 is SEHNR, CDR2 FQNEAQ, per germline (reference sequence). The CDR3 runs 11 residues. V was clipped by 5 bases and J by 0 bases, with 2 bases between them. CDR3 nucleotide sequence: TGTGCCAGCAGCCTCTCCTACGAGCAGTACTTC. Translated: CASSLSYEQYF.

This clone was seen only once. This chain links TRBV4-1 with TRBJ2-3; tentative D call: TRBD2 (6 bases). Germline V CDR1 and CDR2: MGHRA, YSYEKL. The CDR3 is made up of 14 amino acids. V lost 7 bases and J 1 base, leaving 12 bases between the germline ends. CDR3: CASNWREGTDTQYF. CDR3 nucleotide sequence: TGCGCCAGCAACTGGAGGGAGGGCACAGATACGCAGTATTTT.

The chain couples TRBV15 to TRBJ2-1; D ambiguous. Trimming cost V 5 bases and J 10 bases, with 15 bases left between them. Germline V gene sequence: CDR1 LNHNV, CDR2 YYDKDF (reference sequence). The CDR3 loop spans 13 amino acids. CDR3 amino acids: CATSYPDNLEQFF. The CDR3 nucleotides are TGTGCCACCAGCTACCCAGATAATCTAGAGCAGTTCTTC.

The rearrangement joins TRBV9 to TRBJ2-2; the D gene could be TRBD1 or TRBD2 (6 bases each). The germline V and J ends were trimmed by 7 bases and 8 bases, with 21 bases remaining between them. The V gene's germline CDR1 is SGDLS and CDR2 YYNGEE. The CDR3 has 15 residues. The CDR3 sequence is CASGRGGLGTGELFF. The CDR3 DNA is TGTGCCAGCGGGAGAGGGGGATTGGGGACTGGGGAGCTGTTTTTT. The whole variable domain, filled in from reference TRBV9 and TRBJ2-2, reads DSGVTQTPKHLITATGQRVTLRCSPRSGDLSVYWYQQSLDQGLQFLIQYYNGEERAKGNILERFSAQQFPDLHSELNLSSLELGDSALYFCASGRGGLGTGELFFGEGSRLTVL.